This T cell receptor beta chain was sequenced during a study of OX40 agonist ivuxolimab in advanced cancers. The method was immunoSEQ multiplex PCR; TCRdb's version includes in-frame clones alone and lacks a portion of them. The repertoire holds roughly 100,000 clones, with around 90% as singletons. The CDR3 contains 13 residues. Germline V CDR1 and CDR2: ENHRY, SYGVKD. V was pared by 8 bases and J by 0 bases, with 8 bases between. The receptor comes from an adult with an advanced solid tumor such as melanoma, head and neck, liver or kidney cancer. Sequencing was performed on CD4+ or CD8+ T cells sorted from blood, taken in a trial of the OX40 agonist ivuxolimab. V gene TRBV10-3 combines with J gene TRBJ1-5, with unresolved D. CDR3 nucleotide sequence: TGTGCCATCCGTGGCGATAGCAATCAGCCCCAGCATTTT. Its translation: CAIRGDSNQPQHF.